One sample yielded the 6 T cell receptor beta chains listed below, sequenced in a study of vaccination effects on CD4 cells after COVID-19. Within the ViraFEST assay, antigen-specific CD4+ T cells underwent expansion with viral peptide pools prior to sequencing. Once cultured for around 11 days, the cells underwent separation to obtain CD4+ T cells. Negative nucleocapsid antibody tests before and after vaccination confirmed no previous SARS-CoV-2 infection. Clones were sequenced by immunoSEQ multiplex PCR, and TCRdb holds only the in-frame ones, with some missing. The data contain 68,000 or so clones, about 80% of them seen just once; the ten biggest clones take up 12%. No antigen is known for these receptors. The sample in question was CD4+ T cells from PBMCs cultured with SARS-CoV-2 spike peptides, obtained before COVID-19 vaccination. The source of these receptors is a human donor who received a COVID-19 vaccine.

V and J are TRBV7-2 and TRBJ2-2, with D tentatively TRBD2 (6 bases). CDR1 and CDR2 (germline): SGHTA, FQGNSA. CDR3 length: 15 residues. Between the trimmed V and J ends, which lost 1 base and 2 bases, there was a span of 8 bases. The CDR3 DNA sequence: TGTGCCAGCAGCTTAGAGGGAGGTAACACCGGGGAGCTGTTTTTT. Encoded protein: CASSLEGGNTGELFF.

This clone has just a few counts. This chain uses TRBV6-6 with TRBJ2-2; 14 nucleotides align to TRBD2. Trimming at V came to 6 bases and at J to 4 bases, leaving 4 bases not matched to a gene. This CDR3 has 16 residues. CDR1 is MNHNY, CDR2 SVGAGI, per germline (reference sequence). The CDR3 reads CASRTSGGASTGELFF. The CDR3 DNA follows: TGTGCCAGCAGGACTAGCGGGGGGGCAAGCACCGGGGAGCTGTTTTTT.

This clone has a handful of counts. The rearrangement joins TRBV9 to TRBJ1-1, with a weak D call TRBD1 (5 bases). With 2 bases removed from V and 4 bases from J, the gap between germline ends came to 12 bases. The germline V gene has CDR1 SGDLS and CDR2 YYNGEE. The CDR3 covers 14 residues. As DNA, the CDR3 is TGTGCCAGCAGCGTCGACATCCAGGGCACTGAAGCTTTCTTT. Amino acids: CASSVDIQGTEAFF.

This clone is a singleton in its sample. The chain has TRBV28 and TRBJ2-4; D gene ambiguous. The V gene's germline CDR1 is MDHEN and CDR2 SYDVKM. Trimming shortened V by 5 bases and J by 6 bases, and 14 bases separated the two germline ends. There are 14 residues in the CDR3. The chain's CDR3 is CASSPPSGGNIQYF. The CDR3 bases are TGTGCCAGCAGTCCCCCTTCGGGTGGAAACATTCAGTACTTC.

V usage is TRBV5-1 and J usage is TRBJ2-5; 9 bases are shared with TRBD1. The length of the CDR3 is 14 residues. The V gene's germline CDR1 is SGHRS and CDR2 YFSETQ. The trim removed 4 bases at V and 5 bases at J, leaving 6 bases unmatched. The CDR3 nucleotides read TGCGCCAGCAGCGTAGGACAGGGGTGGGAGACCCAGTACTTC. Its translation: CASSVGQGWETQYF.

In the case of this clone: The same CDR3 also results from other DNA sequences found in this sample. CDR3 sequence reads: CASSPLGGGTDTQYF. The CDR3 DNA is TGTGCCAGCTCACCACTCGGGGGTGGCACAGATACGCAGTATTTT. The gene calls are TRBV18 and TRBJ2-3, with a tentative D call TRBD2 (6 bases). Trimming shortened V by 1 base and J by 1 base, and 9 bases separated the two germline ends. Germline-derived CDR1 and CDR2 are KGHSH and LQKENI. This CDR3 has 15 amino acids.